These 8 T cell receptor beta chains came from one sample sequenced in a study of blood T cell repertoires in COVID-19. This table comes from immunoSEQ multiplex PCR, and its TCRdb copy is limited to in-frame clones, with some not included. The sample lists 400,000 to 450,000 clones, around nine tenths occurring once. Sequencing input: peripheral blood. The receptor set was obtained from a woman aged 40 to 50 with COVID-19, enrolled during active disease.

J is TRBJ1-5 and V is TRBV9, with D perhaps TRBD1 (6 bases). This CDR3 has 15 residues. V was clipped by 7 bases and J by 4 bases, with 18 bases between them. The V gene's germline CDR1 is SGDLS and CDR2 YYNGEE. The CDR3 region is CASAGGAGANQPQHF. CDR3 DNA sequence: TGTGCCAGCGCCGGGGGGGCGGGGGCGAATCAGCCCCAGCATTTT.

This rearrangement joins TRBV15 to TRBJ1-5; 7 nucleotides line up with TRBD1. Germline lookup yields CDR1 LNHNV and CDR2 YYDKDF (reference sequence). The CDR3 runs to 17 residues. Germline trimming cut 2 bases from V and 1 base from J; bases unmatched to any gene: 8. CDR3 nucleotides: TGTGCCACCAGCAGACCCACCCTAGGGGGCAGCAATCAGCCCCAGCATTTT. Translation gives CATSRPTLGGSNQPQHF.

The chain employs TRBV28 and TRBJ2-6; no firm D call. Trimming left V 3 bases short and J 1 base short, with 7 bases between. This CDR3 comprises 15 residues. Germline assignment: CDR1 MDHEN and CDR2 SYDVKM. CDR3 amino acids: CASSFIGSGANVLTF. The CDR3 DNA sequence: TGTGCCAGCAGTTTTATCGGGTCTGGGGCCAACGTCCTGACTTTC.

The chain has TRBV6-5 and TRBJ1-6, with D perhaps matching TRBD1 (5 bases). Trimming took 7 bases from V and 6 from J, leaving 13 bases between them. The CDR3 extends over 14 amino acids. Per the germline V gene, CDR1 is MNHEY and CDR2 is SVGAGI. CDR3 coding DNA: TGTGCCAGCAAGTACAGGAGGGCTAATTCACCCCTCCACTTT. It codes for CASKYRRANSPLHF.

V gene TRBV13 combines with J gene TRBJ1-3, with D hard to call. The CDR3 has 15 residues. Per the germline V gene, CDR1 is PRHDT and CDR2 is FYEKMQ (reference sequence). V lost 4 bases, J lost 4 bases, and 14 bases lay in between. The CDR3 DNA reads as TGTGCCAGCAGCTCCGGTGGCCGGAGAGGAAACACCATATATTTT. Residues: CASSSGGRRGNTIYF.

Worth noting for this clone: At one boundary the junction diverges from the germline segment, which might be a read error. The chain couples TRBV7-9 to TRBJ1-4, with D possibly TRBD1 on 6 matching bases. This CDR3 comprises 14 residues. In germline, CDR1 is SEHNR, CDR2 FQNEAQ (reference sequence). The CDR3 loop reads CASSQGRHYEKLFF. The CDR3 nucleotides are TGTGCCAGCAGCCAGGGGCGTCATTATGAGAAACTGTTTTTT.

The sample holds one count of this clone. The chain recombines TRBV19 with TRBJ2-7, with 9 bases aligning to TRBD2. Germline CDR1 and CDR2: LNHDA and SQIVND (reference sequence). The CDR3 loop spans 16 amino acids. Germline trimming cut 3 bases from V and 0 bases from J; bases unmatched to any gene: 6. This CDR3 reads CASSMRAGGSSYEQYF. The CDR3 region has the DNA TGTGCCAGTAGTATGAGAGCGGGGGGATCCTCCTACGAGCAGTACTTC. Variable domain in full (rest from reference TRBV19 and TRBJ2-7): DGGITQSPKYLFRKEGQNVTLSCEQNLNHDAMYWYRQDPGQGLRLIYYSQIVNDFQKGDIAEGYSVSREKKESFPLTVTSAQKNPTAFYLCASSMRAGGSSYEQYFGPGTRLTVT.

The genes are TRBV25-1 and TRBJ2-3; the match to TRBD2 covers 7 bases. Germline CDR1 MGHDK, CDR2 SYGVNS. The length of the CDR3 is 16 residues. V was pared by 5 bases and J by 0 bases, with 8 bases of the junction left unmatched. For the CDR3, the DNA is TGTGCCAGCAGTTCTAGCGGCAGGCCTAGCACAGATACGCAGTATTTT. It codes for CASSSSGRPSTDTQYF.